This passage covers 9 T cell receptor beta chains from one sample sequenced in a study of cytomegalovirus exposure and HLA in healthy donors. With 60 Vbeta and 13 Jbeta primers, the PCR was carried out. Assay: immunoSEQ multiplex PCR; the TCRdb copy retains only in-frame clones and omits some. The sample shows about 120,000 clones, 80% of them seen only once. Sequenced: PBMCs. These receptor sequences come from a young man in good health and CMV-seronegative.

The chain has TRBV5-1 and TRBJ2-5, with D perhaps TRBD2 (5 bases). This CDR3 region has 15 residues. With 6 bases removed from V and 2 bases from J, the gap between germline ends came to 17 bases. CDR1 is SGHRS and CDR2 is YFSETQ in the germline V gene. CDR3 DNA sequence: TGCGCCAGCAACTACGCCGAGGGCAGACAAGAGACCCAGTACTTC. As protein: CASNYAEGRQETQYF.

This chain joins TRBV6-6 and TRBJ1-2; D possibly corresponds to TRBD1 (6 bases). The V gene lost 6 bases and the J gene lost 8 bases, with 10 bases spanning the gap. The CDR3 has 11 amino acids. Germline V gene sequence: CDR1 MNHNY, CDR2 SVGAGI (reference sequence). The CDR3 loop reads CASSRGEGYTF. In nucleotides, the CDR3 is TGTGCCAGCAGCAGGGGAGAGGGCTACACCTTC.

The V call is TRBV7-2, the J call TRBJ2-5; no clear D gene. Per the germline V gene, CDR1 is SGHTA and CDR2 is FQGNSA. This CDR3 comprises 15 residues. Trimming stripped 0 bases from V and 5 bases from J, with 13 bases between. As DNA, the CDR3 is TGTGCCAGCAGCTTAGCTCAGGCCAGACGGGAGACCCAGTACTTC. Translated: CASSLAQARRETQYF.

This clone has just one count. The chain has TRBV7-8 and TRBJ2-5, with D uncertain. Between the trimmed V and J ends, which lost 1 base and 4 bases, there was a span of 13 bases. The CDR3 runs to 15 residues. CDR1 is SGHVS and CDR2 is FQNEAQ in the germline V gene. In DNA form, the CDR3 reads TGTGCCAGCAGCTTAGTAGGCGGCCAAGGAGAGACCCAGTACTTC. Encoded protein: CASSLVGGQGETQYF.

V and J are TRBV19 and TRBJ1-5, with 12 bases aligning to TRBD1. V lost 6 bases and J lost 4; bases outside the gene matches: 13. Per germline, CDR1 LNHDA and CDR2 SQIVND (reference sequence). CDR3 size: 18 residues. For the CDR3, the DNA is TGTGCCAGTAGCCACCTGGGGACAGGGGGCGCCTGGAATCAGCCCCAGCATTTT. This encodes CASSHLGTGGAWNQPQHF.

The V and J genes are TRBV11-2 and TRBJ2-1, with D possibly TRBD1 on 6 matching bases. With 5 bases removed from V and 1 base from J, the gap between germline ends came to 9 bases. CDR3 length: 14 residues. The germline gives CDR1 SGHAT, CDR2 FQNNGV. This CDR3 reads CASSRQVSYNEQFF. DNA for the CDR3: TGTGCCAGCAGCCGACAGGTGTCCTACAATGAGCAGTTCTTC.

This clone was seen only a few times. This chain connects TRBV28 to TRBJ1-4; D remains unclear. The CDR3 runs to 15 residues. CDR1 MDHEN and CDR2 SYDVKM come from the germline V gene. With 3 bases removed from V and 8 bases from J, the gap between germline ends came to 16 bases. CDR3 loop: CASSLEMEGGEKLFF. The CDR3 coding sequence is TGTGCCAGCAGTTTGGAGATGGAGGGCGGCGAAAAACTGTTTTTT.

The chain has TRBV5-1 and TRBJ2-5; 14 bases fit TRBD2. The length of the CDR3 is 17 residues. CDR1 and CDR2 (germline): SGHRS, YFSETQ. The V segment lost 2 bases and the J segment 2 bases; nucleotides outside the gene matches: 5. CDR3 nucleotides: TGCGCCAGCAGCTTAGGACTAGCGGGGGGCAAACAAGAGACCCAGTACTTC. Translating it yields CASSLGLAGGKQETQYF.

This rearrangement joins TRBV2 to TRBJ1-1, with D possibly matching TRBD1 (6 bases). V lost 6 bases and J 4 bases, leaving 18 bases between the germline ends. This CDR3 region has 15 residues. Looked up from germline, CDR1 is SNHLY and CDR2 is FYNNEI. The DNA for the CDR3 is TGTGCCAGCAGCGCCAGCGCAGGGGCAGGCACTGAAGCTTTCTTT. It yields the protein CASSASAGAGTEAFF.